A single TCR beta chain is shown here with its context. Trimming took 3 bases from V and 4 from J; bases not matched to a gene: 3. This CDR3 is 15 amino acids long. In germline, CDR1 is MNHNS, CDR2 SASEGT. The data were obtained in a study of blood T cell repertoires in COVID-19. The wider study: COVID-19 samples collected from the United States, Italy and Spain covered acute and convalescent phases. The cDNA or gDNA used as material had been derived from T cells, B-cell-depleted T cells, or PBMCs.

The protocol was immunoSEQ multiplex PCR, while the TCRdb copy is restricted to in-frame clones and leaves out a portion. The data show 150,000 to 200,000 clones, about 92% seen once. What was sequenced was peripheral blood. V gene TRBV6-1 combines with J gene TRBJ1-6; TRBD1 agrees at 7 bases. The source of this sequence is a man between 60 and 75 years old with active or convalescent COVID-19. The CDR3 here is CASSDEGAYNSPLHF. In DNA, the CDR3 is TGTGCCAGCAGTGACGAGGGGGCTTATAATTCACCCCTCCACTTT.